The 17 T cell receptor beta chains in this list originate from one sample, sequenced in a study of blood T cells in healthy people across ages. Sample-barcoded 5' priming and a J-beta primer mix drove a second PCR of about 6 to 11 cycles. TCRdb ran MiXCR on the 5' RACE reads and lists one entry per CDR3 protein. The table includes some 900,000 distinct CDR3 sequences, around 49% detected once. Specimen: blood. The receptors here all came from a man aged 30-40 years in good health.

J is TRBJ2-7 and V is TRBV21-1; TRBD2 is taken as the D call from the table, unchecked against the DNA. TRBV21-1 is a pseudogene segment. The CDR3 sequence is 11 residues long. CDR3 sequence: CALPNALEQYF. CDR3 nucleotide sequence: TGTGCCCTCCCAAACGCTCTCGAGCAGTACTTC.

Worth noting for this clonotype: A read error may explain this, as a much larger clone is one base away. The chain couples TRBV6-5 to TRBJ2-3; D is possibly TRBD1 or TRBD2 (5 bases each). This CDR3 region has 12 residues. Germline V CDR1 and CDR2: MNHEY, SVGAGI. The CDR3 sequence: CASSRGPDAQYF. CDR3 DNA: TGTGCCAGCAGTCGGGGCCCAGATGCGCAGTATTTT.

The J gene is TRBJ1-5, the V gene TRBV2, with 11 bases matching TRBD1. This CDR3 contains 14 residues. Germline loops: CDR1 SNHLY, CDR2 FYNNEI. V trimming: 5 bases; J trimming: 14 bases; junction bases outside the gene matches: 11. CDR3 DNA: TGTGCCAGCAGTCCAGGACAGGGGGCTAGGAATAAGCATTTT. It codes for CASSPGQGARNKHF.

This clonotype was recorded a few times. The CDR3 here is CASSPLAGASTDTQYF. The CDR3 nucleotides are TGTGCCAGCAGCCCCTTAGCGGGGGCTAGCACAGATACGCAGTATTTT. The chain links TRBV7-3 to TRBJ2-3; TRBD2 agrees at 9 bases. CDR3 length: 16 residues. The V gene end was trimmed by 5 bases and the J gene end by 0 bases; junction bases not matched to a gene: 6. Germline CDR1 SGHTA, CDR2 FQGTGA.

This clonotype was seen a few times. The V gene is TRBV7-9, the J gene TRBJ1-5, with a weak D call TRBD1 (5 bases). Trimming removed 5 bases at V and 0 bases at J, with 14 bases between. The length of the CDR3 is 16 residues. Per germline, CDR1 SEHNR and CDR2 FQNEAQ (reference sequence). The CDR3 DNA sequence: TGTGCCAGCAGCAAGGGCGGGGGGAATAGCAATCAGCCCCAGCATTTT. As protein: CASSKGGGNSNQPQHF.

The J gene is TRBJ2-1, the V gene TRBV5-5, with 7 bases matching TRBD2. The CDR3 loop spans 15 amino acids. V lost 4 bases, J lost 5 bases, and 9 bases stayed unmatched. Germline values: CDR1 SGHKS, CDR2 YYEKEE (reference sequence). The CDR3 reads CASSPFAGANNEQFF. CDR3 coding DNA: TGTGCCAGCAGCCCCTTCGCGGGAGCCAACAATGAGCAGTTCTTC.

This clonotype has more than one count but fewer than ten. This chain connects TRBV5-1 to TRBJ1-2, with 7 positions matching TRBD1. With 4 bases clipped from V and 2 bases from J, the junction kept 8 bases outside the gene matches. This CDR3 comprises 15 residues. Germline V CDR1 and CDR2: SGHRS, YFSETQ. The CDR3 sequence: CASSAPGQRNYGYTF. CDR3 DNA: TGCGCCAGCAGCGCCCCGGGACAGCGGAACTATGGCTACACCTTC. The variable domain in full, with the rest retrieved from reference TRBV5-1 and TRBJ1-2, is KAGVTQTPRYLIKTRGQQVTLSCSPISGHRSVSWYQQTPGQGLQFLFEYFSETQRNKGNFPGRFSGRQFSNSRSEMNVSTLELGDSALYLCASSAPGQRNYGYTFGSGTRLTVV.

The chain employs TRBV10-3 and TRBJ2-3, with TRBD2 identical over 12 bases. J was trimmed by 8 bases and V by 11 bases; bases with no gene match: 8. This CDR3 spans 13 amino acids. Germline CDR1 and CDR2: ENHRY and SYGVKD. The CDR3 loop is CAVETSGGGTQYF. The CDR3 coding sequence is TGTGCCGTCGAGACTAGCGGGGGAGGTACGCAGTATTTT.

This rearrangement joins TRBV6-2 or TRBV6-3 to TRBJ2-3; either TRBD1 or TRBD2 may supply D (5 bases each). The CDR3 loop spans 14 amino acids. Germline V lookup: CDR1 MNHEY, CDR2 SVGEGT. Between the trimmed V and J ends, which lost 8 bases and 10 bases, there was a span of 22 bases. The CDR3 is CASGSRPRDLAQYF. The CDR3 region has the DNA TGTGCCAGCGGCTCTCGCCCCCGGGACCTAGCGCAGTATTTT.

This rearrangement joins TRBV4-2 to TRBJ2-7, with D tentatively TRBD1 (9 bases). Germline assignment: CDR1 LGHNA and CDR2 YNFKEQ. The CDR3 loop spans 16 amino acids. Trimming left V 0 bases short and J 3 bases short, with 15 bases between. CDR3 region: CASSQEGTGTSYEQYF. The CDR3, as DNA: TGTGCCAGCAGCCAAGAGGGGACAGGGACTAGCTACGAGCAGTACTTC.

The chain combines TRBV27 with TRBJ2-3; 7 positions agree with TRBD1. Losses at the gene ends were 7 bases for V and 2 bases for J; bases not matched to a gene: 6. The CDR3 totals 14 residues. Germline V gives CDR1 MNHEY, CDR2 SMNVEV (reference sequence). Here the CDR3 DNA reads TGTGCCAGCACCGGGACAGCAGACACAGATACGCAGTATTTT. Its protein is CASTGTADTDTQYF.

In this sample, this clonotype turned up a few times. The V call is TRBV3-1, the J call TRBJ2-7; D might be TRBD2 (6 bases). The J call may be wrong; the DNA end is better matched by TRBJ2-5. CDR3 size: 16 residues. The germline CDR1 and CDR2 sequences are LGHDT and YNNKEL (reference sequence). The DNA of the CDR3 is TGTGCCAGCAGCCAAGATCAGGTGGGAGGTAGAGAGACCCAGTACTTC. It encodes CASSQDQVGGRETQYF.

The chain links TRBV27 to TRBJ2-3; 7 bases match TRBD1. Unmatched junction bases numbered 14, after V lost 6 bases and J lost 2 bases. The CDR3 is 17 residues long. Germline V lookup: CDR1 MNHEY, CDR2 SMNVEV (reference sequence). The chain's CDR3 is CASRTYDRAIPTDTQYF. The CDR3 coding sequence is TGTGCCAGCAGAACTTATGACAGGGCGATCCCCACAGATACGCAGTATTTT.

The chain couples TRBV7-2 to TRBJ1-6; D possibly corresponds to TRBD1 (6 bases). This CDR3 comprises 16 residues. Germline V gene data show CDR1 as SGHTA and CDR2 as FQGNSA. V was shortened by 2 bases and J by 3 bases, with 11 bases between the two germline ends. CDR3 bases: TGTGCCAGCAGCTTATCTGGGACAAACTATAATTCACCCCTCCACTTT. This translates into CASSLSGTNYNSPLHF.

This clonotype occurred a few times. V is TRBV5-1 and J is TRBJ2-2, with D perhaps matching TRBD2 (5 bases). CDR3 length equals 13 residues. Germline CDR1 and CDR2: SGHRS and YFSETQ. The CDR3 nucleotides read TGCGCGGCGAGGGTGTCCAGCACCGGGGAGCTGTTTTTT. Protein sequence: CAARVSSTGELFF.

The chain joins TRBV9 to TRBJ2-7; 7 nucleotides agree with TRBD1. Germline CDR1 and CDR2: SGDLS and YYNGEE. Unmatched junction bases numbered 6, after V lost 2 bases and J lost 1 base. The CDR3 is 15 residues long. CDR3 region: CASSVTGTQSYEQYF. DNA of the CDR3: TGTGCCAGCAGCGTGACAGGGACCCAGTCCTACGAGCAGTACTTC.

V is TRBV7-2 and J is TRBJ1-1; D gene unclear. V was trimmed by 3 bases and J by 8 bases, leaving 13 bases between them. CDR3 length: 13 residues. Germline CDR1 SGHTA, CDR2 FQGNSA. The CDR3 region is CASSFQTPDEAFF. In DNA, the CDR3 is TGTGCCAGCAGCTTTCAAACGCCGGACGAAGCTTTCTTT.